This T cell receptor beta chain emerged from a study of control samples from healthy donors and cancer patients. Sequencing was performed with immunoSEQ multiplex PCR; in TCRdb, only in-frame clones are kept and a portion is missing. The sample has about 70,000 clones, about 87% seen once. V was clipped by 7 bases and J by 1 base, with 14 bases between them. Germline CDR1 reads MNHEY; CDR2 reads SVGAGI. This CDR3 has 15 residues. The chain joins TRBV6-5 to TRBJ2-1; perhaps D is TRBD1 or TRBD2 (6 bases each). Sequencing input: PBMCs. The receptor was derived from a woman between 50 and 59 years old with head and neck cancer. CDR3 bases: TGTGCCAGCACGATGGAGGGGGGATCCTACAATGAGCAGTTCTTC. As protein: CASTMEGGSYNEQFF.